Detailed here is one T cell receptor beta chain. Amplification of TCR beta CDR3 regions was performed using RNA transcripts as template. HTBI primers drove first-round RT-PCR of the TCR CDR3. MiXCR, run by TCRdb on the multiplex PCR reads, gives a single entry per CDR3 protein. The sample contains about 480,000 distinct CDR3 sequences, about 24% of which appear only once. The CDR3 is made up of 16 amino acids. Trimming took 2 bases from V and 6 from J; bases not matched to a gene: 13. Germline CDR1 DFQATT, CDR2 SNEGSKA (reference sequence). The entry originates in a study of T cells in Graves' hyperthyroidism and ophthalmopathy. Clinical Activity Scores of at least 3, NOSPECS grades of at least 4 and durations under 3 months characterized ophthalmopathy patients.

The chain carries TRBV20-1 and TRBJ1-2; 9 bases are a match to TRBD1. The specimen was blood. The clonotype originates from a woman in her 30s with Graves' ophthalmopathy. The CDR3 DNA is TGCAGTGCTAGAAATTGGGAGGAACAGGGGGCTGATGGCTACACCTTC. As protein: CSARNWEEQGADGYTF.